The 11 T cell receptor beta chains below were found in one sample sequenced in a study of T cell changes during pregnancy in multiple sclerosis. Assay: immunoSEQ multiplex PCR; the TCRdb copy retains only in-frame clones and omits some. The sample contains approximately 31,000 clones, about nine tenths of which appear only once. The sample was CD8+ T cells from peripheral blood mononuclear cells, taken in the second trimester of pregnancy. These receptors were taken from a female donor with multiple sclerosis, enrolled in a pregnancy study.

This clone came up once. This chain joins TRBV2 and TRBJ2-1; possible D gene TRBD2, 5 bases. CDR1 and CDR2 from the germline V gene are SNHLY and FYNNEI. The CDR3 loop spans 16 amino acids. V was clipped by 5 bases and J by 0 bases, with 14 bases between them. As DNA, the CDR3 is TGTGCCAGCAGTCCTCTAGCTGCTAGCTCCTACAATGAGCAGTTCTTC. Protein sequence: CASSPLAASSYNEQFF.

The rearrangement links TRBV5-1 to TRBJ2-5, with D perhaps matching TRBD2 (5 bases). CDR1 and CDR2 (germline): SGHRS, YFSETQ. V was trimmed by 8 bases and J by 0 bases, leaving 17 bases between them. The CDR3 runs to 15 residues. The CDR3 here is CASADRDGNQETQYF. Here the CDR3 DNA reads TGCGCCAGTGCTGATCGCGACGGGAACCAAGAGACCCAGTACTTC.

This chain connects TRBV7-6 to TRBJ2-7; D may be TRBD1 (6 bases). From germline, CDR1 is SGHVS and CDR2 FNYEAQ. Deletions cut 3 bases from V and 0 bases from J, with 12 bases between. The CDR3 spans 15 residues. CDR3 sequence (DNA): TGTGCCAGCAGCTTTTCTGCAGGGGACTCCTACGAGCAGTACTTC. Its protein product is CASSFSAGDSYEQYF.

The V call is TRBV2, the J call TRBJ1-2, with 7 bases fitting TRBD1. CDR1 is SNHLY and CDR2 is FYNNEI in the germline V gene. The CDR3 has 16 amino acids. Trimming removed 3 bases from V and 4 bases from J; junction bases left unmatched: 11. The CDR3, as DNA: TGTGCCAGCAGTGAGCTCAACCGGGACAGCGCCTATGGCTACACCTTC. This codes for CASSELNRDSAYGYTF. Drawing the rest from reference TRBV2 and TRBJ1-2, the complete variable domain is EPEVTQTPSHQVTQMGQEVILRCVPISNHLYFYWYRQILGQKVEFLVSFYNNEISEKSEIFDDQFSVERPDGSNFTLKIRSTKLEDSAMYFCASSELNRDSAYGYTFGSGTRLTVV.

V is TRBV28 and J is TRBJ2-7, with 10 nucleotides matching TRBD1. Germline V gene data show CDR1 as MDHEN and CDR2 as SYDVKM. Germline trimming cut 5 bases from V and 0 bases from J; bases unmatched to any gene: 10. The CDR3 extends over 17 amino acids. The DNA of the CDR3 is TGTGCCAGCAGTGGGACAGGGGTAATGGGTTTCTCCTACGAGCAGTACTTC. It codes for CASSGTGVMGFSYEQYF.

The V and J genes are TRBV5-1 and TRBJ2-5; 7 nucleotides align to TRBD2. The CDR3 totals 17 residues. V trimming: 0 bases; J trimming: 2 bases; junction bases outside the gene matches: 10. Germline V gene lookup returns CDR1 SGHRS and CDR2 YFSETQ. Here the CDR3 reads CASSLGKSGGEQETQYF. CDR3 in DNA: TGCGCCAGCAGCTTGGGCAAGAGTGGGGGGGAACAAGAGACCCAGTACTTC.

V gene TRBV9 combines with J gene TRBJ2-1, with a tentative D call TRBD2 (6 bases). Germline values: CDR1 SGDLS, CDR2 YYNGEE. The CDR3 spans 14 residues. V was shortened by 0 bases and J by 6 bases, with 10 bases between the two germline ends. The CDR3 spells CASSVVAGTNEQFF. The CDR3 DNA follows: TGTGCCAGCAGCGTAGTCGCGGGGACCAATGAGCAGTTCTTC.

The V call is TRBV19, the J call TRBJ2-2; no clear D gene. This CDR3 spans 11 amino acids. Trimming pared 5 bases from V and 7 bases from J, leaving 5 bases between. The germline gives CDR1 LNHDA, CDR2 SQIVND (reference sequence). Here the CDR3 DNA reads TGTGCCAGTAGTTTCCGCGGGGAGCTGTTTTTT. It specifies CASSFRGELFF.

This chain links TRBV4-1 with TRBJ2-7; no clear D. Per germline, CDR1 MGHRA and CDR2 YSYEKL. CDR3 length equals 14 residues. V was cut by 4 bases and J by 1 base, with 11 bases left in between. CDR3 protein: CASSPMLVSYEQYF. CDR3 DNA sequence: TGCGCCAGCAGCCCAATGTTAGTATCCTACGAGCAGTACTTC.

V and J are TRBV13 and TRBJ2-1; tentative D call: TRBD2 (6 bases). The CDR3 runs to 15 residues. V was clipped by 3 bases and J by 2 bases, with 11 bases between them. Germline CDR1 PRHDT, CDR2 FYEKMQ (reference sequence). CDR3 in DNA: TGTGCCAGCAGCTTTCGAACGGGAGCCTACAATGAGCAGTTCTTC. Its protein is CASSFRTGAYNEQFF.

V and J are TRBV5-4 and TRBJ2-1; TRBD2 matches at 11 bases. The CDR3 covers 14 residues. CDR1 SGHNT and CDR2 YYREEE come from the germline V gene (reference sequence). With V trimmed by 4 bases and J by 8 bases, 5 bases remained unmatched. CDR3 protein: CASSLLAGADEQFF. CDR3 sequence (DNA): TGTGCCAGCAGCCTACTAGCGGGAGCCGATGAGCAGTTCTTC.